This T cell receptor beta chain is drawn from a study of CD8+CD57+ T cells in acquired aplastic anemia. Looking at the study overall: Sorted CD4+ and CD8+ cells yielded around 3.2 ug of DNA on average.

Notes on the study in general: Both patients and controls carried the same twenty-nine CD8+ CDR3 sequences.

With regard to this clonotype: Its antigen is unknown. One junction end does not reproduce the germline sequence, and a read error may be involved.

CDR3 length equals 13 residues. Germline V gives CDR1 MGHRA, CDR2 YSYEKL. TCR beta VDJ and CDR3 were profiled, and genomic DNA was the template. In TCRdb, the reads were re-called with MiXCR into one record per CDR3 protein. The sample shows some 220,000 distinct CDR3 sequences, approximately 35% of them seen only once. The chain has TRBV4-1 and TRBJ2-7; a possible D gene is TRBD2 (5 bases). The clonotype was recovered from a human donor in good health, serving as a control. Material: sorted CD4+, CD8+, or CD8+CD57+ T cells (not recorded which) from PBMCs. The CDR3, as DNA: TGCGCCAGCAGCCAACTGGGGAGCTACGAGCAGCACTTC. This codes for CASSQLGSYEQHF.